The rows below give T cell receptor beta chains drawn from one sample of a study of T cell repertoires in aging, cancer and after chemotherapy. TCRdb called the multiplex PCR reads again in MiXCR, with one record for every CDR3 protein. The sample shows about 11,000 distinct CDR3 sequences, approximately 46% of them seen only once. Sequencing was carried out using blood. These receptors all come from a human donor in good health. Each CDR3 is given with its conserved first and last residue. Each record gives: J gene, D gene, V gene, clone size, CDR3 protein, CDR3 DNA. A D gene is named only where the DNA matches it firmly. Part of the rows lack a size; the others show once, few, many or a class for expanded clones.

TRBJ2-2 NA TRBV6-1 NA CASSEEPGSDTGELFF TGTGCTAGCAGTGAAGAGCCGGGGTCGGATACCGGGGAGCTGTTTTTT
TRBJ1-4 NA TRBV20-1 NA CSARDEGGEKLFF TGCAGTGCTAGAGATGAGGGGGGAGAAAAACTGTTTTTT
TRBJ2-2 NA TRBV6-6 few CASSPPSRNTGELFF TGTGCCAGCAGCCCCCCTAGCCGAAACACCGGGGAGCTGTTTTTT
TRBJ2-2 TRBD1 TRBV29-1 few CSTQGAVAGELFF TGCAGCACCCAGGGGGCAGTGGCCGGGGAGCTGTTTTTT
TRBJ1-4 NA TRBV6-1 few CASSAATGLNEKLFF TGTGCCAGCAGTGCGGCGACAGGACTAAATGAAAAACTGTTTTTT
TRBJ2-2 TRBD2 TRBV7-3 NA CASSEPGGNTGELFF TGTGCCAGCAGTGAACCGGGGGGGAACACCGGGGAGCTGTTTTTT
TRBJ2-2 NA TRBV20-1 NA CSAHAGRWPTGELFF TGCAGTGCCCACGCGGGGAGATGGCCCACCGGGGAGCTGTTTTTT
TRBJ1-6 TRBD1 TRBV2 NA CASSLDRDNSPLHF TGTGCCAGCAGTTTGGACAGGGATAATTCACCCCTCCACTTT
TRBJ2-1 NA TRBV11-1 NA CASSLASYNEQFF TGTGCCAGCAGCTTAGCGTCGTACAATGAGCAGTTCTTC
TRBJ2-5 NA TRBV28 NA CASSTRQNLQETQYF TGTGCCAGCAGTACCCGACAGAATCTCCAAGAGACCCAGTACTTC
TRBJ1-2 NA TRBV29-1 medium-sized CSVDESGYTF TGCAGCGTTGATGAAAGTGGCTACACCTTC
TRBJ2-5 NA TRBV6-5 few CAISAGQDQETQYF TGTGCCATCAGTGCGGGACAAGACCAAGAGACCCAGTACTTC
TRBJ2-4 TRBD1 TRBV7-2 NA CASSWDRGIAKNIQYF TGTGCCAGCAGCTGGGACAGGGGCATAGCCAAAAACATTCAGTACTTC
TRBJ1-4 NA TRBV12-3/TRBV12-4 once CASSRRENEKLFF TGTGCCAGCAGTCGACGGGAAAATGAAAAACTGTTTTTT
TRBJ2-2 TRBD1 TRBV11-1 NA CASSFSDRGGTGELFF TGTGCCAGCAGCTTTTCGGACAGGGGGGGAACCGGGGAGCTGTTTTTT
TRBJ1-4 TRBD1 TRBV7-3 few CASSTDRGINEKLFF TGTGCCAGCAGTACCGACAGGGGGATTAATGAAAAACTGTTTTTT
TRBJ2-3 NA TRBV12-3/TRBV12-4 NA CASSLGGGVDTQYF TGTGCCAGCAGTTTAGGAGGGGGGGTAGATACGCAGTATTTT
TRBJ1-2 NA TRBV4-2 few CASSQAKGFGYTF TGCGCCAGCAGCCAAGCTAAGGGGTTTGGCTACACCTTC
TRBJ1-1 NA TRBV6-5 NA CASKPGHSTEAFF TGTGCCAGCAAACCGGGACACTCCACTGAAGCTTTCTTT
TRBJ2-6 NA TRBV4-2 NA CASSQAPAGLAGANVLTF TGTGCCAGCAGCCAAGCCCCTGCAGGGCTCGCTGGGGCCAACGTCCTGACTTTC
TRBJ1-5 TRBD1 TRBV24-1 few CATSDFDTGDNQPQHF TGTGCCACCAGTGATTTCGATACAGGGGACAATCAGCCCCAGCATTTT
TRBJ1-2 NA TRBV4-2 NA CASSLTGQYVYGYTF TGCGCCAGCAGCCTCACAGGACAGTACGTCTATGGCTACACCTTC
TRBJ2-7 NA TRBV11-2 once CASSTDRYEQYF TGTGCCAGCAGCACTGACAGATACGAGCAGTACTTC
TRBJ2-1 TRBD2 TRBV6-6 NA CASTSGRAEDNEQFF TGTGCCAGCACTTCCGGGAGGGCCGAGGACAATGAGCAGTTCTTC
TRBJ2-3 TRBD2 TRBV20-1 NA CSAKPPEAGVPDTQYF TGCAGTGCTAAACCCCCCGAAGCGGGGGTACCGGATACGCAGTATTTT
TRBJ2-2 NA TRBV19 NA CASSKGGADTGELFF TGTGCCAGTAGCAAGGGGGGGGCAGACACCGGGGAGCTGTTTTTT
TRBJ1-1 NA TRBV12-3/TRBV12-4 NA CASMVNTEAFF TGTGCCAGCATGGTGAACACTGAAGCTTTCTTT
TRBJ1-2 NA TRBV12-3/TRBV12-4 few CASILGGRGGYGYTF TGTGCCAGCATCTTGGGGGGGCGCGGGGGCTATGGCTACACCTTC
TRBJ1-3 NA TRBV5-5 NA CASSWTVSSGNTIYF TGTGCCAGCAGCTGGACAGTATCCTCTGGAAACACCATATATTTT
TRBJ1-5 TRBD1 TRBV6-5 NA CASTFGTGGQPQHF TGTGCCAGCACTTTCGGGACAGGCGGACAGCCCCAGCATTTT
TRBJ2-5 TRBD2 TRBV12-3/TRBV12-4 few CASSFASTGRTSSGETQYF TGTGCCAGCAGTTTTGCGTCCACCGGGAGGACAAGTTCGGGTGAGACCCAGTACTTC
TRBJ2-7 TRBD2 TRBV7-2 NA CASSFSIGGAYEQYF TGTGCCAGCAGCTTCTCTATCGGGGGGGCCTACGAGCAGTACTTC
TRBJ1-1 NA TRBV5-1 NA CASSFDGLNTEAFF TGCGCCAGCAGTTTCGACGGATTGAACACTGAAGCTTTCTTT
TRBJ1-6 TRBD1 TRBV12-3/TRBV12-4 few CASSLEGATTGENSPLHF TGTGCCAGCAGTTTAGAGGGGGCGACGACAGGAGAGAATTCACCCCTCCACTTT
TRBJ1-5 NA TRBV20-1 few CSARDTKGSQPQHF TGCAGTGCTAGAGATACCAAGGGCTCTCAGCCCCAGCATTTT
TRBJ1-2 NA TRBV12-3/TRBV12-4 NA CASSEQVSMAYGYTF TGTGCCAGCAGTGAACAGGTTAGCATGGCCTATGGCTACACCTTC
TRBJ1-5 NA TRBV7-2 NA CASSLEGIQPQHF TGTGCCAGCAGCTTAGAAGGGATCCAGCCCCAGCATTTT
TRBJ1-6 NA TRBV2 NA CASSDEQGNSPLHF TGTGCCAGCAGCGACGAGCAGGGTAATTCACCCCTCCACTTT
TRBJ1-6 TRBD1 TRBV20-1 NA CSVRRMGQTNSPLHF TGCAGTGTCAGAAGGATGGGACAGACTAATTCACCCCTCCACTTT
TRBJ2-1 TRBD1 TRBV20-1 NA CSAWTGSYNEQFF TGCAGTGCCTGGACAGGCTCCTACAATGAGCAGTTCTTC
TRBJ2-1 NA TRBV10-3 NA CAINGDSYNEQFF TGTGCCATCAACGGCGACTCCTACAATGAGCAGTTCTTC
TRBJ2-7 NA TRBV6-1 few CASRVLGDEQYF TGTGCCAGCAGGGTGCTGGGGGACGAGCAGTACTTC
TRBJ1-6 TRBD1 TRBV6-1 NA CASSADRVLINSPLHF TGTGCCAGCAGTGCTGACAGGGTTTTGATAAATTCACCCCTCCACTTT
TRBJ2-5 TRBD1 TRBV27 NA CASSLSGGGETQYF TGTGCCAGCAGTTTATCAGGGGGCGGGGAGACCCAGTACTTC
TRBJ2-2 NA TRBV29-1 few CSGTQAARGELFF TGCAGCGGGACTCAGGCGGCGAGGGGGGAGCTGTTTTTT
TRBJ1-5 NA TRBV7-3 few CASSLGRNQPQHF TGTGCCAGCAGCCTCGGACGGAATCAGCCCCAGCATTTT
TRBJ1-1 NA TRBV5-5 NA CASSLQRMNTEAFF TGTGCCAGCAGCTTGCAGAGGATGAACACTGAAGCTTTCTTT
TRBJ1-1 NA TRBV30 NA CAWSVRHFGLNTEAFF TGTGCCTGGAGTGTAAGGCATTTCGGCCTGAACACTGAAGCTTTCTTT
TRBJ1-2 NA TRBV29-1 NA CSGRGLSGYTF TGCAGCGGCAGGGGTCTCTCTGGCTACACCTTC
TRBJ2-1 TRBD2 TRBV7-3 NA CASVGLGKNNEQFF TGTGCCAGCGTGGGACTAGGAAAAAACAATGAGCAGTTCTTC
TRBJ2-3 NA TRBV19 NA CASRAYSSDTDTQYF TGTGCCAGTAGGGCATACTCATCCGACACAGATACGCAGTATTTT
TRBJ1-2 TRBD1 TRBV19 few CASLRETGPNYGYTF TGTGCCAGTTTGAGAGAGACAGGGCCTAACTATGGCTACACCTTC
TRBJ1-6 NA TRBV5-6 NA CASSLWGGSYNSPLHF TGTGCCAGCAGCTTGTGGGGGGGCTCCTATAATTCACCCCTCCACTTT
TRBJ1-5 NA TRBV12-3/TRBV12-4 NA CASSLLDINQPQHF TGTGCCAGCAGTTTACTTGACATAAATCAGCCCCAGCATTTT
TRBJ2-5 TRBD1 TRBV6-1 NA CASSEVWTGETQYF TGTGCCAGCAGTGAAGTCTGGACAGGGGAGACCCAGTACTTC